Below, one T cell receptor (beta chain) is given with its context. Germline V gene sequence: CDR1 KGHSH, CDR2 LQKENI. The CDR3 spans 15 residues. After removal of 2 bases from V and 5 bases from J, the junction contained 3 bases not matched to a gene. The entry originates in a study of blood T cell repertoires in COVID-19. At the level of the study: Whether acute or convalescent, the COVID-19 samples came from the United States, Italy and Spain.

Assay used: immunoSEQ multiplex PCR; TCRdb lists only in-frame clones, some missing. Here the sample spans more than 65,000 clones, around 83% being singletons. This receptor was obtained from a woman at least 80 years old with acute or convalescent COVID-19. The sample taken for sequencing was peripheral blood. The chain couples TRBV18 to TRBJ2-1; 10 nucleotides match TRBD2. The CDR3, as DNA: TGTGCCAGCTCACCAAGGACTAGCGGACACAATGAGCAGTTCTTC. Residues: CASSPRTSGHNEQFF.